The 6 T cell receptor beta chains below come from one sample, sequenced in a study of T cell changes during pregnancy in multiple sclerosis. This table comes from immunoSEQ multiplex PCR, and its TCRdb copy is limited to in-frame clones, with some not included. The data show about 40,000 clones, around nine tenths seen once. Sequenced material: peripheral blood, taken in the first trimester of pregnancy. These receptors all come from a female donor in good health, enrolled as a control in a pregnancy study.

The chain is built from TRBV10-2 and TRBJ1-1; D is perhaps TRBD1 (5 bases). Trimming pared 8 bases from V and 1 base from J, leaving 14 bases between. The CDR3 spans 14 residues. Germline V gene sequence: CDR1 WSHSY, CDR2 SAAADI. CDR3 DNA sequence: TGCGCCAGCGGGGAGTCTCAGGGGAACACTGAAGCTTTCTTT. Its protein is CASGESQGNTEAFF.

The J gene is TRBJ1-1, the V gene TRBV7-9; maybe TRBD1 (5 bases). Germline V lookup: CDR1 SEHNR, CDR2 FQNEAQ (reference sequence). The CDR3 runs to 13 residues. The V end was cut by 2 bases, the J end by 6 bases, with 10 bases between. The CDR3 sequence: CASSLWRGPEAFF. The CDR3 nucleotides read TGTGCCAGCAGCTTATGGCGGGGACCTGAAGCTTTCTTT.

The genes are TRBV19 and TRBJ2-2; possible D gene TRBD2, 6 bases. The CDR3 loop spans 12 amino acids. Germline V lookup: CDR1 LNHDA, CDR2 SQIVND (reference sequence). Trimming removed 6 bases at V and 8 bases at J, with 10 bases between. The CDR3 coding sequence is TGTGCCAGTAGGGAGGGCGCAGGGGAGCTGTTTTTT. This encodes CASREGAGELFF. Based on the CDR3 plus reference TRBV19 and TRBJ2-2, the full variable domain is DGGITQSPKYLFRKEGQNVTLSCEQNLNHDAMYWYRQDPGQGLRLIYYSQIVNDFQKGDIAEGYSVSREKKESFPLTVTSAQKNPTAFYLCASREGAGELFFGEGSRLTVL.

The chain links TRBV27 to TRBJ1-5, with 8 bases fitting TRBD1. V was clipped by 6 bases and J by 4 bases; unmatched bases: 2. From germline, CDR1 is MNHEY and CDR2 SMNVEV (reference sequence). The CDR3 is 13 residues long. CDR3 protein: CASSRTGNQPQHF. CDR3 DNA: TGTGCCAGCAGCAGGACAGGGAATCAGCCCCAGCATTTT.

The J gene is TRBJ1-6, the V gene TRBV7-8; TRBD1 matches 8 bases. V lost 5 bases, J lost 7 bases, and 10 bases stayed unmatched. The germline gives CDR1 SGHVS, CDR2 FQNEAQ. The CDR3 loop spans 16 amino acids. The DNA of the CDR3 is TGTGCCAGCAGCGTAGGACAGGGCGGTCAAAATTCACCCCTCCACTTT. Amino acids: CASSVGQGGQNSPLHF.

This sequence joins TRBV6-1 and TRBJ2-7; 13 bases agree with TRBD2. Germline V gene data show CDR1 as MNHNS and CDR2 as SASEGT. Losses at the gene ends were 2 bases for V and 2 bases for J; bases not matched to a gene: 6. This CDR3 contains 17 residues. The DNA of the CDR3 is TGTGCCAGCAGTGAATTTGAACTAGCGGGAGGGCCCTACGAGCAGTACTTC. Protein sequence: CASSEFELAGGPYEQYF.